What follows are 16 T cell receptor beta chains derived from one specimen sequenced in a study of blood T cell repertoires in COVID-19. Libraries were prepared by immunoSEQ multiplex PCR; TCRdb keeps only in-frame clonotypes and omits some of them. The data hold about 34,000 clones, with roughly 80% observed a single time. Sequenced material: peripheral blood. Receptors originate from a man in his 70s with COVID-19, enrolled during active disease.

CDR3 bases: TGTGCCAGCAGCAAACGGCCATTATCGGGGATCGGGGGTAACGAGCAGTACTTC. Its protein is CASSKRPLSGIGGNEQYF. The V gene is TRBV21-1, the J gene TRBJ2-7; the table's D gene call, TRBD2, was not cross checked with the DNA. TRBV21-1 is marked as a pseudogene. The CDR3 length is 18 residues.

The rearrangement uses TRBV5-4 and TRBJ2-2; 9 positions match TRBD1. This CDR3 spans 16 amino acids. With 7 bases clipped from V and 0 bases from J, the junction kept 7 bases outside the gene matches. The germline V gene has CDR1 SGHNT and CDR2 YYREEE (reference sequence). The CDR3 DNA reads TGTGCCAGCGCGGGACAGGGATCTACGAACACCGGGGAGCTGTTTTTT. Translated: CASAGQGSTNTGELFF. Combining the CDR3 with reference TRBV5-4 and TRBJ2-2 gives the whole variable domain ETGVTQSPTHLIKTRGQQVTLRCSSQSGHNTVSWYQQALGQGPQFIFQYYREEENGRGNFPPRFSGLQFPNYSSELNVNALELDDSALYLCASAGQGSTNTGELFFGEGSRLTVL.

The chain carries TRBV15 and TRBJ1-5, with 7 bases identical to TRBD1. CDR1 is LNHNV and CDR2 is YYDKDF in the germline V gene (reference sequence). This CDR3 spans 15 amino acids. V lost 2 bases, J lost 7 bases, and 8 bases stayed unmatched. CDR3: CATSRLDRVSQPQHF. The CDR3 nucleotides read TGTGCCACCAGCAGACTCGACAGGGTGTCCCAGCCCCAGCATTTT.

This rearrangement joins TRBV2 to TRBJ1-4; a weak D match, TRBD1 (5 bases). This CDR3 has 14 residues. Trimming took 6 bases from V and 3 from J, leaving 11 bases between them. Germline loops: CDR1 SNHLY, CDR2 FYNNEI. The CDR3 nucleotides read TGTGCCAGCAGGGTACAGGAGCCTAATGAAAAACTGTTTTTT. It yields the protein CASRVQEPNEKLFF.

In its sample, this clone was seen a few times. V usage is TRBV27 and J usage is TRBJ1-2, with 10 bases aligning to TRBD1. The CDR3 extends over 18 amino acids. V lost 6 bases, J lost 4 bases, and 17 bases stayed unmatched. In germline, CDR1 is MNHEY, CDR2 SMNVEV (reference sequence). For the CDR3, the DNA is TGTGCCAGCAGGACCGGGACAGGGGAATCGACCCCTCCCTATGGCTACACCTTC. Translation gives CASRTGTGESTPPYGYTF.

The chain uses TRBV11-2 and TRBJ1-2; 8 nucleotides match TRBD1. The length of the CDR3 is 14 residues. V shed 0 bases, J shed 8 bases, and the junction held 5 bases outside the gene matches. CDR1 SGHAT and CDR2 FQNNGV come from the germline V gene. This CDR3 is CASSLDRSGGGYTF. DNA for the CDR3: TGTGCCAGCAGCTTAGATCGGTCAGGGGGCGGCTACACCTTC.

The chain uses TRBV4-3 and TRBJ2-5, with D possibly TRBD2 on 6 matching bases. The CDR3 covers 15 residues. CDR1 LGHNA and CDR2 YSLEER come from the germline V gene. V lost 1 base, J lost 2 bases, and 11 bases lay in between. CDR3 nucleotide sequence: TGCGCCAGCAGCCAAGTCACTAGCCCGCAAGAGACCCAGTACTTC. Amino acid sequence: CASSQVTSPQETQYF.

This chain connects TRBV7-9 to TRBJ2-5; maybe TRBD2 (6 bases). CDR1 is SEHNR, CDR2 FQNEAQ, per germline (reference sequence). The V end lost 8 bases, the J end lost 1 base, and 17 bases lay between the germline ends. The CDR3 is made up of 15 amino acids. CDR3 amino acids: CASLHRLEPQETQYF. CDR3 nucleotides: TGTGCCAGCCTACACCGACTAGAACCCCAAGAGACCCAGTACTTC.

This chain joins TRBV3-1 (or the pseudogene TRBV3-2) and TRBJ2-3, with TRBD1 as a possible D gene (6 bases). Between the trimmed V and J ends, which lost 0 bases and 2 bases, there was a span of 15 bases. This CDR3 is 17 amino acids long. Germline V lookup: CDR1 LGHDT, CDR2 YNNKEL (reference sequence). CDR3 residues: CASSQDRRGGNTDTQYF. For the CDR3, the DNA is TGTGCCAGCAGCCAAGATCGGAGAGGGGGAAACACAGATACGCAGTATTTT.

For the CDR3, the DNA is TGTGCCAGCAGCCCCCAGGGGACGGGAGGAGGGGAGCTGTTTTTT. Its translation: CASSPQGTGGGELFF. The chain couples TRBV7-6 to TRBJ2-2; tentative D call: TRBD2 (7 bases). V shed 5 bases and J shed 8 bases, with 18 bases lying between them. The germline CDR1 and CDR2 sequences are SGHVS and FNYEAQ. CDR3 size: 15 residues. Full variable domain (outside the CDR3, taken from reference TRBV7-6 and TRBJ2-2): GAGVSQSPRYKVTKRGQDVALRCDPISGHVSLYWYRQALGQGPEFLTYFNYEAQQDKSGLPNDRFSAERPEGSISTLTIQRTEQRDSAMYRCASSPQGTGGGELFFGEGSRLTVL.

By its share, this clone is medium-sized (0.01 to 0.1%). J is TRBJ1-5 and V is TRBV15, with 7 bases identical to TRBD1. The CDR3 is 14 residues long. V lost 5 bases, J lost 6 bases, and 7 bases stayed unmatched. Germline values: CDR1 LNHNV, CDR2 YYDKDF (reference sequence). As DNA, the CDR3 is TGTGCCACCAGCCCAAGACAGGGTTCTCAGCCCCAGCATTTT. This sequence encodes CATSPRQGSQPQHF.

The V call is TRBV4-1, the J call TRBJ2-1; 9 nucleotides match TRBD2. From germline, CDR1 is MGHRA and CDR2 YSYEKL. The CDR3 is made up of 19 amino acids. V was pared by 0 bases and J by 1 base, with 10 bases of the junction left unmatched. CDR3 sequence reads: CASSQERGSGGPSYNEQFF. The CDR3 region has the DNA TGCGCCAGCAGCCAAGAACGGGGCAGCGGGGGGCCTTCCTACAATGAGCAGTTCTTC.

The chain carries TRBV21-1 and TRBJ2-2; no check of the table's D call, TRBD1, against the DNA was made. TRBV21-1 represents a pseudogene. This CDR3 region has 17 residues. CDR3 loop: CASSNRQGASCTGELFF. The CDR3 DNA reads TGTGCCAGCAGCAACCGCCAGGGGGCTTCGTGTACCGGGGAGCTGTTTTTT.

The chain uses TRBV12-3 or TRBV12-4 and TRBJ1-5, with D unclear. This CDR3 region has 13 residues. V was clipped by 4 bases and J by 4 bases, with 8 bases between them. The CDR3 sequence is CASSSSRNQPQHF. CDR3 nucleotides: TGTGCCAGCAGTTCGTCGAGGAATCAGCCCCAGCATTTT.

This CDR3 is CASSVGTLTPYEQYF. The CDR3, as DNA: TGTGCCAGCAGCGTAGGGACACTTACACCCTACGAGCAGTACTTC. The J gene is TRBJ2-7, the V gene TRBV9, with TRBD1 as a possible D gene (5 bases). This CDR3 spans 15 amino acids. The V gene lost 0 bases and the J gene lost 2 bases, with 12 bases spanning the gap. Germline-derived CDR1 and CDR2 are SGDLS and YYNGEE.

The chain employs TRBV28 and TRBJ1-2, with D perhaps TRBD1 (6 bases). Germline CDR1 reads MDHEN; CDR2 reads SYDVKM. The CDR3 totals 14 residues. The germline V and J ends were trimmed by 4 bases and 5 bases, with 14 bases remaining between them. The CDR3 reads CASSSYRVWYGYTF. The CDR3 bases are TGTGCCAGCAGTTCGTACAGGGTTTGGTATGGCTACACCTTC.